One sample yielded the 7 T cell receptor beta chains listed below, sequenced in a study of control samples from healthy donors and cancer patients. Method: immunoSEQ multiplex PCR; TCRdb's copy keeps in-frame clones and lacks some. The sample totals about 190,000 clones. Sequencing input: blood. The receptor set was obtained from a woman in her 30s in good health.

The chain combines TRBV4-1 with TRBJ2-2; 11 bases agree with TRBD2. In germline, CDR1 is MGHRA, CDR2 YSYEKL. The length of the CDR3 is 17 residues. The J segment lost 3 bases and the V segment lost 8 bases, leaving 11 bases of the junction unmatched. CDR3 bases: TGCGCCAGCCGGGTAGCGGGGGGGCGGATTGACACCGGGGAGCTGTTTTTT. It translates to CASRVAGGRIDTGELFF.

V gene TRBV2 combines with J gene TRBJ2-2, with D maybe TRBD2 (6 bases). V was pared by 2 bases and J by 1 base, with 17 bases between. CDR3 length equals 18 residues. The germline V gene has CDR1 SNHLY and CDR2 FYNNEI. The CDR3 protein is CASSEWERAGKNTGELFF. CDR3 bases: TGTGCCAGCAGTGAATGGGAGAGGGCGGGGAAGAACACCGGGGAGCTGTTTTTT.

V usage is TRBV5-4 and J usage is TRBJ1-1; the D is unclear. Trimming took off 0 bases at V and 7 bases at J, with 7 bases between the two ends. CDR1 is SGHNT, CDR2 YYREEE, per germline (reference sequence). The length of the CDR3 is 12 residues. The CDR3 coding sequence is TGTGCCAGCAGCTTGGCAGGTTATGAAGCTTTCTTT. Translation: CASSLAGYEAFF. Looking up the rest from reference TRBV5-4 and TRBJ1-1 gives the full variable domain: ETGVTQSPTHLIKTRGQQVTLRCSSQSGHNTVSWYQQALGQGPQFIFQYYREEENGRGNFPPRFSGLQFPNYSSELNVNALELDDSALYLCASSLAGYEAFFGQGTRLTVV.

This chain uses TRBV15 with TRBJ1-3; tentative D call: TRBD1 (6 bases). The ends were cut back, 0 bases at V and 4 bases at J, with 13 bases in the middle. Germline V gene lookup returns CDR1 LNHNV and CDR2 YYDKDF (reference sequence). The CDR3 is 16 amino acids. As DNA, the CDR3 is TGTGCCACCAGCAGAGATACAGGGTTTGAAGGAAACACCATATATTTT. Protein: CATSRDTGFEGNTIYF.

V and J are TRBV3-1 (or the pseudogene TRBV3-2) and TRBJ2-1; D may correspond to TRBD1 or TRBD2 (5 bases each). The CDR3 spans 16 residues. Trimming removed 1 base from V and 0 bases from J, with 10 bases in between. Germline values: CDR1 LGHDT, CDR2 YNNKEL (reference sequence). The CDR3: CASSQGDRLSYNEQFF. The CDR3 DNA is TGTGCCAGCAGCCAAGGGGACCGACTCTCCTACAATGAGCAGTTCTTC.

This chain links TRBV6-1 with TRBJ2-7; D not certain. V was clipped by 0 bases and J by 3 bases, with 15 bases between them. Per germline, CDR1 MNHNS and CDR2 SASEGT. The CDR3 contains 16 residues. As DNA, the CDR3 is TGTGCCAGCAGTGAAGCGGTAGGGAATCCTGTCTACGAGCAGTACTTC. Translation: CASSEAVGNPVYEQYF.

The J gene is TRBJ2-7, the V gene TRBV10-1; D may be TRBD1 (6 bases). Looked up from germline, CDR1 is WNHNN and CDR2 is SYGVQD (reference sequence). V was trimmed by 0 bases and J by 2 bases, leaving 20 bases between them. CDR3 length: 18 residues. In DNA, the CDR3 is TGCGCCAGCAGTGAGTCGCCTTGGGCAGGGGTCGGAACCTACGAGCAGTACTTC. Protein sequence: CASSESPWAGVGTYEQYF.